This T cell receptor beta chain was retrieved from a study of Graves' ophthalmopathy and Graves' hyperthyroidism. Background on the study: Sampling took place at initial diagnosis, with peripheral blood obtained before any treatment.

Investigators amplified TCR beta CDR3 regions from RNA transcripts. HTBI primers were employed in first-round RT-PCR, then a second-round multiplex PCR followed. TCRdb fed the multiplex PCR reads into MiXCR, producing one record per CDR3 protein. This repertoire shows fewer than 600,000 distinct CDR3 sequences, roughly an eighth found once; its top ten account for approximately 9.8%. This clonotype was detected ten times or more. The antigen remains unidentified. Study-wide points: Blood contained most expanded thyroid clonotypes exceeding 0.001 frequency.

This receptor was taken from a woman aged 25 to 39 with Graves' ophthalmopathy. Sequencing was performed on blood.

CDR3 DNA sequence: TGTGCCACCAGCGAAGGGGGAAGCAATCAGCCCCAGCATTTT. The encoded protein is CATSEGGSNQPQHF. V gene TRBV24-1 combines with J gene TRBJ1-5; perhaps TRBD1 as D (6 bases). Germline V CDR1 and CDR2: KGHDR, SFDVKD. The CDR3 sequence is 14 residues long. V dropped 7 bases and J dropped 1 base, with 10 bases sitting between them.